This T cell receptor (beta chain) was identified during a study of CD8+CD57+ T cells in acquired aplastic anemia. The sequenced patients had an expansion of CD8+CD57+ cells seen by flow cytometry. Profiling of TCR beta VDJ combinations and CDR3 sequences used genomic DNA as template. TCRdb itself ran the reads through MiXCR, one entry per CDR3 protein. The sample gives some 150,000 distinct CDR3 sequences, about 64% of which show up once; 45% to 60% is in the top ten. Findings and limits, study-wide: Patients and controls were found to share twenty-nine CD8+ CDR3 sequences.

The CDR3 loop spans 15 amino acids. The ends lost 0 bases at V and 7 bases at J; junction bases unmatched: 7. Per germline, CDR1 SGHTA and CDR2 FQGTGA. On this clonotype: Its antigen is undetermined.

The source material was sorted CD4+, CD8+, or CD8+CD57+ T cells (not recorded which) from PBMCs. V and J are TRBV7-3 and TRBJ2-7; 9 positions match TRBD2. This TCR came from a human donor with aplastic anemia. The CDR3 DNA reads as TGTGCCAGCAGCTTAACCGGGACTAGCAGTAATGAGCAGTACTTC. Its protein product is CASSLTGTSSNEQYF.